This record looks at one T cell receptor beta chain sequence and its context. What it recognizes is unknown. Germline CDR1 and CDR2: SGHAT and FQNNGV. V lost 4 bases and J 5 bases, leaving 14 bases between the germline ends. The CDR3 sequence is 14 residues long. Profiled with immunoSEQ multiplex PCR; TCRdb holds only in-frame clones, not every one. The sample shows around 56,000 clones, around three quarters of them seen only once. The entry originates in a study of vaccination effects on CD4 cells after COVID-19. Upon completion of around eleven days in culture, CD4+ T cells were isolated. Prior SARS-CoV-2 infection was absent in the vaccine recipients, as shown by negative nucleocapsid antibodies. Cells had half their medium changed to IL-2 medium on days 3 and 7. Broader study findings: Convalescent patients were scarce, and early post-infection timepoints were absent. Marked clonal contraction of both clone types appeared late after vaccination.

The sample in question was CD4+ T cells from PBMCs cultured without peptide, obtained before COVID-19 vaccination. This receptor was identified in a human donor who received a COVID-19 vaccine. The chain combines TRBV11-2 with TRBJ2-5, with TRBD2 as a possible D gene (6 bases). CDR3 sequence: CASSSRVSGETQYF. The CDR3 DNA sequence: TGTGCCAGCAGCTCTAGGGTGAGCGGGGAGACCCAGTACTTC.